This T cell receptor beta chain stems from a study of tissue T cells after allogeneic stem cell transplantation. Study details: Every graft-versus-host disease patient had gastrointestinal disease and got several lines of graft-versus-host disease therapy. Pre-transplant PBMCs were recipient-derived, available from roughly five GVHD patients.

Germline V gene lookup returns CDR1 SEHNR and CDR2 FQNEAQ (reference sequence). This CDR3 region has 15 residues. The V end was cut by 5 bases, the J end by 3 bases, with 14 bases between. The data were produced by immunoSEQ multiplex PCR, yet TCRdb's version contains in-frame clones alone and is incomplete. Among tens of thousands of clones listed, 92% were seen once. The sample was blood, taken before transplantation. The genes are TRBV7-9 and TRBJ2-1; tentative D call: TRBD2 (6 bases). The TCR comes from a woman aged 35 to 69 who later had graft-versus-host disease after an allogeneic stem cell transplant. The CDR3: CASSRTGANYNEQFF. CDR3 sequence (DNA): TGTGCCAGCAGCAGAACGGGAGCCAACTACAATGAGCAGTTCTTC.